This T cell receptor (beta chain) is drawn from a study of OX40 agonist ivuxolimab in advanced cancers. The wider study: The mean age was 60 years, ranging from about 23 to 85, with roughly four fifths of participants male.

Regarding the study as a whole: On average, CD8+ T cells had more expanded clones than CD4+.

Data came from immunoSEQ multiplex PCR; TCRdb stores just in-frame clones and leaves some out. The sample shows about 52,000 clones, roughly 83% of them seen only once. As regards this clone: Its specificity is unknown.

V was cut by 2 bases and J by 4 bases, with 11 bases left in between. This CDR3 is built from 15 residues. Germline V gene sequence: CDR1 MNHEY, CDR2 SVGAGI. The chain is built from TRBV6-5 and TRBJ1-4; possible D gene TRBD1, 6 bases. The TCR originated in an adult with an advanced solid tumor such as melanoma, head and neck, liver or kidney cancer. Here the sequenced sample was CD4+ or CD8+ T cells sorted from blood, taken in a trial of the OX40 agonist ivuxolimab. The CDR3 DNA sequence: TGTGCCAGCAGTTACCGGGGACATCGTAATGAAAAACTGTTTTTT. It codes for CASSYRGHRNEKLFF.